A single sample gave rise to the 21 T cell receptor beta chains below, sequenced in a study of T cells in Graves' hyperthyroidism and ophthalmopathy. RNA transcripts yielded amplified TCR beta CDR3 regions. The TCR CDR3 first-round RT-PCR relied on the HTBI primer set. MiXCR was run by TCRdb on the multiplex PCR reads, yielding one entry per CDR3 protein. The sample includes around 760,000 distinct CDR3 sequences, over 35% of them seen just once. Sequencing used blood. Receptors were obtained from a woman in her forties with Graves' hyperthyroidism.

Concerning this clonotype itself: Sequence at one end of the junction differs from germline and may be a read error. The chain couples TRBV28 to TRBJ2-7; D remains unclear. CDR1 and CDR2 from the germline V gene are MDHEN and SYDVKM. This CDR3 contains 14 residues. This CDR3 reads CASSQPTANHEQYF. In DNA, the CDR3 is TGCGCCAGCAGCCAACCGACTGCGAACCACGAGCAGTACTTC.

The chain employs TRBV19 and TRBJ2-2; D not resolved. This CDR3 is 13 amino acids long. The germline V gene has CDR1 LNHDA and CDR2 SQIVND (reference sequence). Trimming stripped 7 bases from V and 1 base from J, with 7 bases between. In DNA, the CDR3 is TGTGCCAGTACGGACCAGAACACCGGGGAGCTGTTTTTT. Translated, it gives CASTDQNTGELFF.

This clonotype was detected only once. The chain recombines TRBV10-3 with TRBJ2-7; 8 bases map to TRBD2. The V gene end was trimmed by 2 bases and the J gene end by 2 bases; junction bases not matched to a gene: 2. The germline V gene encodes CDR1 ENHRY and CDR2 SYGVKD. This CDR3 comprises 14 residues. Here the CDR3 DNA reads TGTGCCATCAGTGAGCGGGGGGGCCCCTACGAGCAGTACTTC. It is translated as CAISERGGPYEQYF.

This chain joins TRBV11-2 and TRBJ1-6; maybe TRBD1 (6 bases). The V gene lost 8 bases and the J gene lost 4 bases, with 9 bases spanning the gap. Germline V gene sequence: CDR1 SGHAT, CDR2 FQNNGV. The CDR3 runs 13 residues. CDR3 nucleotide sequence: TGTGCCAGCGGGGGGCTATATAATTCACCCCTCCACTTT. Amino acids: CASGGLYNSPLHF.

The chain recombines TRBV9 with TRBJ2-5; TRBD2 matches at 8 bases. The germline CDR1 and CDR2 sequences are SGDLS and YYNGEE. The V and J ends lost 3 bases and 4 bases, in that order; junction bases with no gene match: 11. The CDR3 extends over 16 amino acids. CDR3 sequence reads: CASSEVAGFARETQYF. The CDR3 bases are TGTGCCAGCAGCGAGGTAGCGGGGTTCGCTAGAGAGACCCAGTACTTC.

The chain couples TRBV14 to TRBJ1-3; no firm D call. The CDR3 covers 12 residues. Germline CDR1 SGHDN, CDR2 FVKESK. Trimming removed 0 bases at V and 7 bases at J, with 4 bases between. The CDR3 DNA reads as TGTGCCAGCAGCCAAGACGAGAACACCATATATTTT. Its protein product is CASSQDENTIYF. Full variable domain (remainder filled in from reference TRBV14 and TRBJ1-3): EAGVTQFPSHSVIEKGQTVTLRCDPISGHDNLYWYRRVMGKEIKFLLHFVKESKQDESGMPNNRFLAERTGGTYSTLKVQPAELEDSGVYFCASSQDENTIYFGEGSWLTVV.

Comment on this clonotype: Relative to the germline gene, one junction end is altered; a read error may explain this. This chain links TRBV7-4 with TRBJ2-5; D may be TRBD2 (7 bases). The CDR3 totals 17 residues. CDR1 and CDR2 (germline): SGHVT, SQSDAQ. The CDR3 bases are TGTGCCAGCAGTTTAGCGCTTACGGGGGGCCCTCAAGAGACCCAGTACTTT. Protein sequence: CASSLALTGGPQETQYF. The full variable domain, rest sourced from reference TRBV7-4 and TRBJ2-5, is GAGVSQSPRYKVAKRGRDVALRCDSISGHVTLYWYRQTLGQGSEVLTYSQSDAQRDKSGRPSGRFSAERPERSVSTLKIQRTEQGDSAVYLCASSLALTGGPQETQYFGPGTRLLVL.

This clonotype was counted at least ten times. This CDR3 reads CSARMRDNQPQHF. The CDR3 nucleotides read TGCAGTGCTAGGATGAGGGACAATCAGCCCCAGCATTTT. This sequence joins TRBV20-1 and TRBJ1-5; no clear D. The CDR3 length is 13 residues. CDR1 and CDR2 from the germline V gene are DFQATT and SNEGSKA (reference sequence). V was clipped by 3 bases and J by 3 bases, with 9 bases between them.

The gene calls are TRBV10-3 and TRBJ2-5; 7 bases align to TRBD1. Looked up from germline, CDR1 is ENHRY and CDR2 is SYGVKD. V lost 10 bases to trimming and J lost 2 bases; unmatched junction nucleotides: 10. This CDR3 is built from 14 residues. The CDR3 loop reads CATEIEQGQETQYF. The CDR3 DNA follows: TGTGCCACCGAAATTGAACAGGGGCAAGAGACCCAGTACTTC.

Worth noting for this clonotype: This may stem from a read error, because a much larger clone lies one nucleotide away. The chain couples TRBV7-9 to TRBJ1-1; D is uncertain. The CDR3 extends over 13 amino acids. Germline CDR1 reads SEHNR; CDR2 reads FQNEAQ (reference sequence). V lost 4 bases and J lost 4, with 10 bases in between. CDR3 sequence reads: CASSYKVGTEAFF. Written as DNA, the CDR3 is TGTGCCAGCAGCTACAAGGTTGGCACTGAAGCTTTCTTT.

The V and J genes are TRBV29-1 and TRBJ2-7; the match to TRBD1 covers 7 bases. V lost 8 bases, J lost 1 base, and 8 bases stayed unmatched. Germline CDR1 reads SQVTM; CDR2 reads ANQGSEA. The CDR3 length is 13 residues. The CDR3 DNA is TGCAGCCATCCGGGACAGCTATCCTACGAGCAGTACTTC. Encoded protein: CSHPGQLSYEQYF.

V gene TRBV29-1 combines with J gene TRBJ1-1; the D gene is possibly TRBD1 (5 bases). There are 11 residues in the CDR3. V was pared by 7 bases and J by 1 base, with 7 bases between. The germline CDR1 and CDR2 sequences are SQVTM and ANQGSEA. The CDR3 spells CSGQWNTEAFF. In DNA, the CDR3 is TGCAGCGGACAGTGGAACACTGAAGCTTTCTTT. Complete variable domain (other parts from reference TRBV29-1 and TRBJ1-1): SAVISQKPSRDICQRGTSLTIQCQVDSQVTMMFWYRQQPGQSLTLIATANQGSEATYESGFVIDKFPISRPNLTFSTLTVSNMSPEDSSIYLCSGQWNTEAFFGQGTRLTVV.

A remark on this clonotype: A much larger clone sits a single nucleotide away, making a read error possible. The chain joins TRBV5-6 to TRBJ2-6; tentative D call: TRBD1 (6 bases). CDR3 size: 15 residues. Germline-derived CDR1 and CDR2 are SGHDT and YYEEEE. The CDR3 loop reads CASSPVSSGASVLTF. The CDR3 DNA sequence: TGTGCCAGCAGCCCTGTGAGTTCAGGGGCCAGCGTCCTGACTTTC.

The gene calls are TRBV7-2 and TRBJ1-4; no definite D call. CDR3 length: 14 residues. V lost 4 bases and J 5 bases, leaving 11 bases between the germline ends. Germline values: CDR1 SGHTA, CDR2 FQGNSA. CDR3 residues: CASSSTIGNEKLFF. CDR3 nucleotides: TGTGCCAGCAGCTCAACGATAGGGAATGAAAAACTGTTTTTT.

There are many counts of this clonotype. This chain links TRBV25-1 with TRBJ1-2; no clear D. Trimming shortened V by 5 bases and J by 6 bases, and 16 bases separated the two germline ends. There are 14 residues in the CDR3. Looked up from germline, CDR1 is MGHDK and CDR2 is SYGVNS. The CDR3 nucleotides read TGTGCCAGCAGTTCCGGACCAGAGTCCCATGGCTACACCTTC. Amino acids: CASSSGPESHGYTF.

The CDR3 DNA is TGCGCCAGTTCACTAGCGGGAGACTCCAATGAGCAGTTCTTC. The encoded protein is CASSLAGDSNEQFF. The gene calls are TRBV10-1 and TRBJ2-7, with TRBD2 identical over 11 bases. With the DNA end fitting TRBJ2-1 better, the J assignment may be wrong. Germline CDR1 and CDR2: WNHNN and SYGVQD (reference sequence). This CDR3 has 14 residues.

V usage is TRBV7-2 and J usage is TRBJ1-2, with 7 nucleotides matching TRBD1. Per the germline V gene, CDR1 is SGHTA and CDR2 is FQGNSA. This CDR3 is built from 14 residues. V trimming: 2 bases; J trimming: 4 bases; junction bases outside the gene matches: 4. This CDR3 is CASSLRGQIYGYTF. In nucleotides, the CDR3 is TGTGCCAGCAGCTTACGGGGACAGATCTATGGCTACACCTTC.

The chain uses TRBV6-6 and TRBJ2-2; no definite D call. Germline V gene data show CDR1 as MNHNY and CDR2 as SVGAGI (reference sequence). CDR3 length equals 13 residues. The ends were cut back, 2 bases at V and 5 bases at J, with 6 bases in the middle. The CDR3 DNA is TGTGCCAGCAGTTACGTCTCGACCGGGGAGCTGTTTTTT. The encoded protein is CASSYVSTGELFF.

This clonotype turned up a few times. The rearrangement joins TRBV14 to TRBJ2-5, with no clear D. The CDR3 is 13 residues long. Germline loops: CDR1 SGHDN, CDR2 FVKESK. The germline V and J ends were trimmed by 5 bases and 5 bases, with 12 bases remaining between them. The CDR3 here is CASSRRLSETQYF. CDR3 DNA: TGTGCCAGCAGCAGACGACTTTCCGAGACCCAGTACTTC.

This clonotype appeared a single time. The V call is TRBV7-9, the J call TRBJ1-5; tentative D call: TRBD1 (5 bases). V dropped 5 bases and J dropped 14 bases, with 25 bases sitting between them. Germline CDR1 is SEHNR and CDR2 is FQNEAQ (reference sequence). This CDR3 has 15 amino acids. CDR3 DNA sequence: TGTGCCAGCAGCGATCTGGGACTAGCGGGAAGGTACGAGCATTTT. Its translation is CASSDLGLAGRYEHF.

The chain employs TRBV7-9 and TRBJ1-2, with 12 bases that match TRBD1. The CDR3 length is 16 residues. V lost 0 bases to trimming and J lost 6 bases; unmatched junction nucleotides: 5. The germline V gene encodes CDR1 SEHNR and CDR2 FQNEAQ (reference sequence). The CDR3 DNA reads TGTGCCAGCAGCTTAGCGGGGACAGGGGGCGGTCATGGCTACACCTTC. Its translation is CASSLAGTGGGHGYTF. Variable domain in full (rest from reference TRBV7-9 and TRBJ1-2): DTGVSQNPRHKITKRGQNVTFRCDPISEHNRLYWYRQTLGQGPEFLTYFQNEAQLEKSRLLSDRFSAERPKGSFSTLEIQRTEQGDSAMYLCASSLAGTGGGHGYTFGSGTRLTVV.